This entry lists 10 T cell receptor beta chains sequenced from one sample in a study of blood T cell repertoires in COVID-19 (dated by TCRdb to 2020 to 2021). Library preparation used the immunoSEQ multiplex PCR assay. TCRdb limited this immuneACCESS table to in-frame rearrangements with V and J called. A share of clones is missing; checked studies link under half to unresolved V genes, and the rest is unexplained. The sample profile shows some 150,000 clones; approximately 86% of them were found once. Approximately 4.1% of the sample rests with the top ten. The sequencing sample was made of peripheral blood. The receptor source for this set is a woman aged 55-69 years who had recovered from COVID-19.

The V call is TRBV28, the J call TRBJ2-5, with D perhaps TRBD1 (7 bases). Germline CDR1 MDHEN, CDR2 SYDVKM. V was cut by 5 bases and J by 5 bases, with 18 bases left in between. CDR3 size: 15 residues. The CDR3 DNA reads TGTGCCAGCAGTGGGGGAGGCAGAGGGGGCGAGACCCAGTACTTC. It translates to CASSGGGRGGETQYF. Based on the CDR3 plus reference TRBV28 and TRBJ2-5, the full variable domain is DVKVTQSSRYLVKRTGEKVFLECVQDMDHENMFWYRQDPGLGLRLIYFSYDVKMKEKGDIPEGYSVSREKKERFSLILESASTNQTSMYLCASSGGGRGGETQYFGPGTRLLVL.

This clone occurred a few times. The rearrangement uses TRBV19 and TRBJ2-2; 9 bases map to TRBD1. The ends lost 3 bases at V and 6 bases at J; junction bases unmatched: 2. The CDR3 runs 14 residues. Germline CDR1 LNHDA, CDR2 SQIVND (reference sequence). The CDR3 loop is CASSIDRGAGELFF. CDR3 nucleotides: TGTGCCAGTAGTATTGACAGGGGGGCCGGGGAGCTGTTTTTT.

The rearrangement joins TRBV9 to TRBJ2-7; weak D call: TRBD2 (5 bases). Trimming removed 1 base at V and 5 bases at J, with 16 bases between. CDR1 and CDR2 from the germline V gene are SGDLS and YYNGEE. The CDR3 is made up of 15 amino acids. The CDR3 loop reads CASSVTPTGVHEQYF. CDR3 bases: TGTGCCAGCAGCGTAACCCCTACCGGGGTCCACGAGCAGTACTTC.

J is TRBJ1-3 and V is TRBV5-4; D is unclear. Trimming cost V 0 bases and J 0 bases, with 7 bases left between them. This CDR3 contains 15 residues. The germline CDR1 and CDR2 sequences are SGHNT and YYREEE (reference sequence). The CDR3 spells CASSLDTHSGNTIYF. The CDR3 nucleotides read TGTGCCAGCAGCTTGGACACCCACTCTGGAAACACCATATATTTT. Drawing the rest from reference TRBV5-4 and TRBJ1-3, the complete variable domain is ETGVTQSPTHLIKTRGQQVTLRCSSQSGHNTVSWYQQALGQGPQFIFQYYREEENGRGNFPPRFSGLQFPNYSSELNVNALELDDSALYLCASSLDTHSGNTIYFGEGSWLTVV.

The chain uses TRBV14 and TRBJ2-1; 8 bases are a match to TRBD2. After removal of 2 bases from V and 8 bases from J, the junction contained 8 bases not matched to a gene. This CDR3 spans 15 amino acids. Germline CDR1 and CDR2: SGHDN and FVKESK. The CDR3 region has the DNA TGTGCCAGCAGCCAAAACGGGGGGGCTTGGGATGAGCAGTTCTTC. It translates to CASSQNGGAWDEQFF. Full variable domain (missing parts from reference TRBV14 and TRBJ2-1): EAGVTQFPSHSVIEKGQTVTLRCDPISGHDNLYWYRRVMGKEIKFLLHFVKESKQDESGMPNNRFLAERTGGTYSTLKVQPAELEDSGVYFCASSQNGGAWDEQFFGPGTRLTVL.

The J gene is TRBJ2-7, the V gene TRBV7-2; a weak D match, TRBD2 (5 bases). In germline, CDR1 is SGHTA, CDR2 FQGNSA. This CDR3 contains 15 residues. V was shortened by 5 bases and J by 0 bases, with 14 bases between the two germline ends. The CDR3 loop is CASSTGYTSSYEQYF. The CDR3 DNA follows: TGTGCCAGCAGCACGGGGTATACGAGCTCCTACGAGCAGTACTTC.

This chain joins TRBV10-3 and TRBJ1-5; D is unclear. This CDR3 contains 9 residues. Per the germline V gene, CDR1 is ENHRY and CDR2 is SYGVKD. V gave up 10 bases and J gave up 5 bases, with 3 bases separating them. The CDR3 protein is CATYQPQHF. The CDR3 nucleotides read TGTGCCACTTATCAGCCCCAGCATTTT.

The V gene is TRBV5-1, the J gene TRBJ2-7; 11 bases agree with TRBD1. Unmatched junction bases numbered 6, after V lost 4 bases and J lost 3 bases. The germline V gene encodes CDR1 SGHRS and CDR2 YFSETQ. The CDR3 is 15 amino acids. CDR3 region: CASSPGDRGDYEQYF. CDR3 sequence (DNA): TGCGCCAGCAGCCCGGGGGACAGGGGGGACTACGAGCAGTACTTC.

CDR3: CASSEGAVYNEQFF. DNA of the CDR3: TGTGCCAGCAGCGAGGGGGCAGTTTACAATGAGCAGTTCTTC. The chain carries TRBV9 and TRBJ2-1; 7 bases agree with TRBD1. The CDR3 length is 14 residues. After removal of 3 bases from V and 4 bases from J, the junction contained 4 bases not matched to a gene. Germline CDR1 SGDLS, CDR2 YYNGEE.

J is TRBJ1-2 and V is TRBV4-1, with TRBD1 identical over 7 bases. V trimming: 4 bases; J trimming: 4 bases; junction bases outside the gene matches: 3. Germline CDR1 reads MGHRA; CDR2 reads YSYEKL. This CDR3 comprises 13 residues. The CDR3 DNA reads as TGCGCCAGCAGCCGTCAGGGGGTCTATGGCTACACCTTC. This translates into CASSRQGVYGYTF.